This note documents a single T cell receptor (beta chain) sequence. Antigen: not known. The CDR3 consists of 18 residues. Germline CDR1 SGHVS, CDR2 FQNEAQ. Trimming removed 4 bases from V and 5 bases from J; junction bases left unmatched: 19. The authors incorporated unique molecular identifiers into the TCR beta cDNA libraries. Via MiXCR, TCRdb re-called the PCR reads, giving one row per CDR3 protein. The table records 750,000 to 900,000 distinct CDR3 sequences, roughly 46% of them present only once. This record belongs to a study of post-analysis software for immune sequencing data. Overall study results and limits: Versus controls, multiple sclerosis patients showed significantly lower diversity (normalized Chao1). F-measure co-clustering was strong for batch-matched samples. Elevated frequency relative to controls characterized four or five TRBV segments in patients, TRBV5-6, TRBV5-1 and TRBV20-1 among them.

This chain links TRBV7-8 with TRBJ2-5, with 7 bases aligning to TRBD2. The sequencing sample was made of blood. The receptor's source is a girl between 10 and 17 years old with multiple sclerosis. CDR3 sequence (DNA): TGTGCCAGCAGCTCCCCCTCCCCTGGGAGGGGAAAGGGGGAGACCCAGTACTTC. Its protein product is CASSSPSPGRGKGETQYF.